This T cell receptor (beta chain) was recovered during a study of identical twins. Each CDR3 protein gets one entry after TCRdb re-called the 5' RACE reads with MiXCR. The repertoire holds some 900,000 distinct CDR3 sequences, with about 12% as singletons. The trim removed 5 bases at V and 6 bases at J, leaving 5 bases unmatched. CDR1 and CDR2 from the germline V gene are SGHVS and FQNEAQ. The CDR3 contains 15 residues. This same sample was also part of a study on yellow fever vaccine responses in identical twins.

This chain joins TRBV7-8 and TRBJ1-6, with 9 bases lining up with TRBD1. The specimen sequenced was PBMCs. The origin of this receptor is a woman under 30 in good health. Written as DNA, the CDR3 is TGTGCCAGCAGCCCCGGACAGGGGCTTAATTCACCCCTCCACTTT. This sequence encodes CASSPGQGLNSPLHF.